The present T cell receptor (beta chain) was sequenced within a study of blood T cell repertoires in COVID-19. Generated by immunoSEQ multiplex PCR, the TCRdb table keeps only in-frame clones and is missing some. This sample yields 150,000 to 200,000 clones, of which more than 85% are seen a single time; roughly 2.4% belongs to the top ten. CDR3 length: 14 residues. Germline CDR1 reads MGHRA; CDR2 reads YSYEKL. Trimming at V came to 1 base and at J to 8 bases, leaving 6 bases not matched to a gene. The sequenced material came from peripheral blood. The V gene is TRBV4-1, the J gene TRBJ1-2; 8 bases align to TRBD1. The sequence derives from a woman aged 80 or older with COVID-19, enrolled during active disease. This CDR3 reads CASSQGGQGRGYTF. CDR3 in DNA: TGCGCCAGCAGCCAAGGTGGACAGGGTAGGGGCTACACCTTC.